A selection of T cell receptor beta chains follows, all from one sample in a study of vaccination effects on CD4 cells after COVID-19. What these receptors recognize is not known. The method was immunoSEQ multiplex PCR; TCRdb's version includes in-frame clones alone and lacks a portion of them. Among roughly 21,000 clones listed, around 72% were seen once. The source material was CD4+ T cells from PBMCs cultured with HCoV-NL63 spike peptides, sampled before COVID-19 vaccination. The source is a human donor who received a COVID-19 vaccine. The conserved cysteine and the conserved F or W are not part of the CDR3 here. A D gene is named only where the DNA matches it firmly.

j_call | v_call | d_call | cdr3_aa
TRBJ1-6 | TRBV7-2 | . | ASSPPSVSSYNSPLH
TRBJ2-6 | TRBV5-4 | . | ASSLWNSGANVLT
TRBJ1-5 | TRBV9 | . | ASSPDQGYQPQH
TRBJ1-2 | TRBV4-2 | . | ASSQVGDNYGYT
TRBJ2-7 | TRBV7-2 | TRBD1 | ASSSHYRDRSYEQY
TRBJ2-7 | TRBV4-2 | . | ASSQDTSGWDEQY
TRBJ1-5 | TRBV12-5 | . | ASGLPPGQPQH
TRBJ2-1 | TRBV6-2/TRBV6-3 | . | ASSPRDDRGEQF
TRBJ2-5 | TRBV28 | TRBD1 | ASSFAWDRPFLRETQY
TRBJ2-4 | TRBV6-2/TRBV6-3 | . | ASSLVGLAKNIQY
TRBJ2-7 | TRBV2 | TRBD1 | ASSDGRTGTNEQY
TRBJ1-5 | TRBV5-1 | TRBD1 | ASSSRGGADQPQH
TRBJ1-1 | TRBV3-1/TRBV3-2 | . | ASSLVGGNEAF
TRBJ1-3 | TRBV6-5 | TRBD1 | ASSPRTGGWNTIY
TRBJ2-6 | TRBV6-4 | . | ASSDGGSGANVLT
TRBJ2-1 | TRBV5-4 | . | ASRVQEVDHEQF
TRBJ2-3 | TRBV19 | TRBD2 | ASSIILAGGADTQY
TRBJ2-7 | TRBV28 | TRBD2 | ASSAPPGLAGEFGNEQY
TRBJ2-2 | TRBV12-5 | . | ASGLVLTGVGTGELF
TRBJ1-3 | TRBV30 | TRBD1 | AGRGQGLDTIY
TRBJ2-3 | TRBV5-4 | . | AGAGAGTDTQY
TRBJ2-3 | TRBV11-2 | TRBD2 | ASRSSTSGGRTDTQY
TRBJ1-2 | TRBV19 | TRBD1 | ASSTTTTGGYGYT
TRBJ2-3 | TRBV27 | . | ASRPRSILAPDTQY
TRBJ1-5 | TRBV7-3 | TRBD1 | ASSLDRGGYSNQPQH
TRBJ2-5 | TRBV6-2/TRBV6-3 | TRBD2 | ASSFGLAGGRETQY
TRBJ2-5 | TRBV7-8 | TRBD2 | ASSPTTSGIQETQY
TRBJ2-7 | TRBV6-2/TRBV6-3 | . | ASSAVTEQY
TRBJ2-7 | TRBV15 | . | ATSRDRREQY
TRBJ2-3 | TRBV7-2 | TRBD1 | ASSSGQGERAQY
TRBJ2-5 | TRBV7-2 | TRBD2 | ASSLVGGSEKTQY
TRBJ1-3 | TRBV10-2 | TRBD1 | ASSVLLGTGGDFSGNTIY
TRBJ1-1 | TRBV3-1/TRBV3-2 | . | ASSVGAEAF
TRBJ1-4 | TRBV5-5 | . | ASSLLGQQNEKLF
TRBJ2-1 | TRBV10-3 | TRBD1 | AISLDRGHYNEQF
TRBJ1-6 | TRBV30 | . | AGVFWSDYNSPLH
TRBJ1-1 | TRBV6-6 | . | ASSYLREAF
TRBJ2-1 | TRBV28 | TRBD1 | ASSRTGSSYNEQF
TRBJ2-7 | TRBV19 | . | ASSGPAPLYEQY
TRBJ1-2 | TRBV9 | . | ASSVEGRTANYGYT
TRBJ2-2 | TRBV2 | TRBD1 | ASSRQGTSTGELF
TRBJ1-2 | TRBV5-1 | TRBD1 | ASSLRTGAAIGYT
TRBJ2-1 | TRBV28 | . | ASRRDPAPFGEQF
TRBJ2-3 | TRBV9 | . | ASSVRGGGTDTQY
TRBJ2-5 | TRBV18 | . | ASSPRDRGSGQETQY
TRBJ2-1 | TRBV10-3 | . | AISDGLSYNEQF
TRBJ2-3 | TRBV27 | TRBD2 | ASSSGTSGRGTDTQY
TRBJ2-3 | TRBV5-8 | . | ASSLPVARTDTQY
TRBJ2-2 | TRBV7-8 | . | ASSRDRINTGELF
TRBJ1-1 | TRBV4-1 | . | ASSPNPAKGGNTEAF
TRBJ1-1 | TRBV29-1 | . | SAKQTNTEAF
TRBJ2-7 | TRBV7-4 | TRBD2 | ARGGWTSGRAYEQY
TRBJ2-2 | TRBV18 | . | ASSPRSGTENTGELF
TRBJ1-4 | TRBV28 | TRBD1 | ASLRGDLNEKLF